A selection of T cell receptor beta chains follows, all from one sample in a study of radiation and T cells in renal cell carcinoma. Only in-frame clones appear in the TCRdb table, and some are missing; sequencing was by immunoSEQ multiplex PCR. The repertoire holds roughly 150,000 clones, about 91% seen once, with 10% to 15% in the top ten. This sample comprised blood, obtained from a patient whose treatment included radiotherapy and nephrectomy. Every receptor here comes from a woman in her fifties or sixties with renal cell carcinoma. Both conserved end residues are part of each CDR3. Fields, in order: D gene, V gene, J gene, clone size, CDR3 protein, CDR3 DNA. D genes are given only for firm matches. The listing skips clone size in some rows; elsewhere it reads once, few, many or a size class.

-	TRBV18	TRBJ1-1	-	CASSQGLALNTEAFF	TGTGCCAGCTCGCAGGGGTTGGCGTTGAACACTGAAGCTTTCTTT
TRBD1	TRBV9	TRBJ2-2	-	CASSVGFGTGVVTGELFF	TGTGCCAGCAGCGTAGGTTTTGGGACAGGGGTGGTCACCGGGGAGCTGTTTTTT
TRBD2	TRBV7-2	TRBJ2-2	few	CASTQLAGGQGELFF	TGTGCCAGCACCCAACTAGCGGGGGGGCAGGGGGAGCTGTTTTTT
TRBD1	TRBV6-5	TRBJ2-4	-	CASSPTGDSNWIQYF	TGTGCCAGCAGCCCCACCGGGGACAGCAATTGGATTCAGTACTTC
-	TRBV5-1	TRBJ2-3	-	CASSLAALAPDTQYF	TGCGCCAGCAGCTTGGCCGCGCTAGCTCCAGATACGCAGTATTTT
TRBD1	TRBV6-1	TRBJ2-5	-	CASSDLGQQETQYF	TGTGCCAGCAGTGATCTGGGACAGCAAGAGACCCAGTACTTC
TRBD2	TRBV7-9	TRBJ2-2	few	CASRVSSGGTSGELFF	TGTGCCAGCAGGGTATCTAGCGGGGGGACCTCCGGGGAGCTGTTTTTT
TRBD2	TRBV4-1	TRBJ2-1	-	CASSQTSGVSYNEQFF	TGCGCCAGCAGCCAGACTAGCGGGGTCTCCTACAATGAGCAGTTCTTC
-	TRBV20-1	TRBJ1-1	-	CSARGTEAFF	TGCAGTGCTAGGGGCACTGAAGCTTTCTTT
TRBD1	TRBV19	TRBJ1-2	-	CASSTDRTGVVGENYGYTF	TGTGCCAGTAGTACCGATCGGACAGGGGTTGTAGGCGAAAACTATGGCTACACCTTC
TRBD1	TRBV10-3	TRBJ1-2	-	CAISDPGTGGGYTF	TGTGCCATCAGTGACCCCGGGACAGGCGGGGGCTACACCTTC
-	TRBV11-2	TRBJ2-3	-	CASSLGYGQGSDTQYF	TGTGCCAGCAGCTTAGGATACGGTCAGGGAAGCGATACGCAGTATTTT
-	TRBV6-6	TRBJ2-1	few	CASNDRDFYNEQFF	TGTGCCAGCAACGACCGGGACTTCTACAATGAGCAGTTCTTC
TRBD2	TRBV4-1	TRBJ2-7	-	CASSQWTSGGREQYF	TGCGCCAGCAGCCAATGGACTAGCGGGGGGCGCGAGCAGTACTTC
-	TRBV5-6	TRBJ1-2	-	CASSPRGVSVNGYTF	TGTGCCAGCAGCCCTAGGGGTGTCAGTGTGAATGGCTACACCTTC
TRBD2	TRBV7-7	TRBJ2-1	-	CASSPLSGGATYNEQFF	TGTGCTAGCAGCCCCCTTAGCGGGGGGGCCACCTACAATGAGCAGTTCTTC
-	TRBV5-1	TRBJ2-3	-	CASSPLEGTDTQYF	TGCGCCAGCAGCCCCTTAGAGGGCACAGATACGCAGTATTTT
-	TRBV29-1	TRBJ2-7	-	CSVLGGDYEQYF	TGCAGCGTTTTGGGGGGTGACTACGAGCAGTACTTC
TRBD1	TRBV7-9	TRBJ1-2	medium-sized	CASSGPGTETSNYGYTF	TGTGCCAGCAGCGGTCCCGGGACAGAAACTTCTAACTATGGCTACACCTTC
TRBD2	TRBV5-4	TRBJ2-7	-	CASSWRGLDEQYF	TGTGCCAGCAGCTGGCGGGGACTAGACGAGCAGTACTTC
TRBD2	TRBV9	TRBJ2-5	-	CASQRTSGGWETQYF	TGTGCCAGCCAGAGGACTAGCGGTGGGTGGGAGACCCAGTACTTC
-	TRBV15	TRBJ1-2	-	CATSRGVGFKDYGYTF	TGTGCCACCAGCAGAGGTGTGGGGTTTAAGGACTATGGCTACACCTTC
-	TRBV11-2	TRBJ2-3	few	CASSLVGIADTQYF	TGTGCCAGCAGCTTAGTGGGGATTGCAGATACGCAGTATTTT
TRBD1	TRBV5-5	TRBJ1-1	-	CASSSGQGLEAFF	TGTGCCAGCAGCTCCGGACAGGGTTTAGAAGCTTTCTTT
-	TRBV2	TRBJ1-4	-	CASSRYNRRENEKLFF	TGTGCCAGCAGTAGATACAATCGAAGGGAGAATGAAAAACTGTTTTTT
-	TRBV2	TRBJ2-7	-	CASSWGSPISYEQYF	TGTGCCAGCAGTTGGGGCAGTCCTATCTCCTACGAGCAGTACTTC
-	TRBV5-6	TRBJ2-3	-	CASSYRVVGTDTQYF	TGTGCCAGCAGCTACAGGGTGGTAGGCACAGATACGCAGTATTTT
-	TRBV4-1	TRBJ1-3	-	CASSPGQRAGNTIYF	TGCGCCAGCAGCCCTGGACAGCGGGCGGGAAACACCATATATTTT
-	TRBV19	TRBJ2-3	-	CARTDVDTQYF	TGTGCCCGGACGGACGTGGATACGCAGTATTTT
-	TRBV4-3	TRBJ2-2	-	CASSQDRITAVGELFF	TGCGCCAGCAGCCAAGATCGGATCACCGCGGTCGGGGAGCTGTTTTTT
-	TRBV7-6	TRBJ2-1	-	CASSPRASRGYEQFF	TGTGCCAGCAGCCCTCGTGCGTCCAGGGGATACGAGCAGTTCTTC